This entry is about one T cell receptor beta chain. Its antigen is still unknown. No clone much larger than this one lies a single base away; base qualities are absent. These data come from a study of blood T cells in healthy people across ages (dated by TCRdb to the mid-2010s). Regarding the research as a whole: In model experiments, roughly one uniquely barcoded TCR beta cDNA molecule per two T cells was captured by template switching. For two donors (one aged 18 to 29 and one aged 80 or older), the study analyzed two additional independent replicas of 1 million unique cDNA reads from the same blood draw. Donors were grouped into four age groups: young (average roughly 16 years), middle-aged (39), aged (roughly 67) and long-lived (about 89). Age-related changes in TCR beta repertoire diversity were measured in the study by deep sequencing normalized with unique cDNA molecular identifiers. To avoid experimental bias, donors of different ages were spread randomly across the sequencing lanes.

CDR1 and CDR2 are read off the germline V gene (reference sequence) as GTSNPN and SVGIG. The CDR3 spans 18 residues, from the cysteine through the phenylalanine. CDR3 DNA only is kept here, 54 bases in frame from base 1. Library preparation was by 5' RACE. This sample was sequenced with an Illumina HiSeq 2500. A second PCR of roughly 7 to 12 cycles was performed with a sample-barcoded 5' primer and a J-beta primer mix. A template-switch 5' adaptor carrying 12 random nucleotides introduced a unique molecular identifier onto each TCR beta cDNA molecule. At least 3 million CDR3-containing paired-end reads were obtained from each sample. First-strand cDNA synthesis was performed from all RNA using the Mint cDNA synthesis kit, with priming by a TRBC-specific oligonucleotide. Following uracil-DNA glycosylase treatment, a first 18-cycle PCR with universal primers M1SS and BC2_uni_R was performed on all cDNA. On the study's bioinformatics: Each sample was normalized by randomly selecting 1 million high-quality reads, each carrying a distinct molecular identifier. Reads sharing molecular identifiers were discarded rather than binned into consensus sequences. MiTCR, with a Q25 quality threshold and the strictest error-elimination algorithm, was used for CDR3 identification, clonotype clustering and error correction. A nonparametric unseen species model with Euler transformation was used to estimate lower-bound total TCR beta diversity. TCRdb handled the public reads itself, with Q25 trimming in fastp and clone calling in MiXCR, and kept productive beta chains. Rows merge per CDR3 protein into single entries with the most common DNA and genes. V and J calls and clone size were set by TCRdb, not the authors. In all, the sample holds some 640,000 distinct CDR3 sequences, and 25% to 35% of those were seen once. The ten top clones hold approximately 15% of the sample.

The approximately 39 donors, aged about 6 to 95 years, were systemically healthy Caucasian individuals from Russia. Ten milliliters of peripheral blood were drawn from each donor into EDTA-treated Vacutainer tubes. PBMCs were isolated by Ficoll-Paque density-gradient centrifugation, with at least 6 million obtained per sample. Trizol reagent was used to extract total RNA from the PBMCs, yielding at least 5 micrograms per sample. Naive CD45RAhigh/CD27high T cell percentages were measured by flow cytometry on a PBMC aliquot from every donor. The paper as a whole reports these results and caveats: Observed TCR beta diversity per million T cells fell roughly linearly with age, and a significant reduction was already apparent by age around 40. Because the CMV infection status of the donors was unknown, age-related changes in expanded clonotypes may potentially have been confounded. Estimates of total diversity based on one million sequenced T cells were regarded as lower bounds and as underestimates. Conclusive comparison of naive and antigen-experienced compartments was prevented by the profiling of bulk unsorted PBMCs. Observed TCR beta diversity correlated strongly with the percentage of naive T cells measured by flow cytometry. Compared with the aged group, the long-lived group had more naive CD4+ T cells, fewer expanded clones and increased TCR diversity, a pattern suggesting age selection.

Material for sequencing was blood. The rearranged segments are TRBV30 and TRBJ2-7; the D gene cannot be resolved reliably. The DNA end is more similar to TRBJ2-4, so the J call may be wrong. This receptor was identified in a woman of 80 years or more in good health. The DNA sequence follows: TGTGCCTGGAGTGTAGGCTACTCCGGTACCTTAGCCAAAAACATTCAGTACTTC. It encodes CAWSVGYSGTLAKNIQYF.